The source of this TCR beta chain is a study of blood T cell repertoires in COVID-19. Study summary: Donors in the United States, Italy and Spain gave samples during acute or convalescent COVID-19. PBMCs, B-cell-depleted T cells, or T cells provided the cDNA or gDNA that made up the material.

As handled by the study authors: By means of reference gene primer amplification, nucleated cell counts were estimated. TCRdb keeps only in-frame clones here, not all; method: immunoSEQ multiplex PCR. V and J calls and clone size are copied from that table; D and trimming were computed from the DNA. This table has tens of thousands of clones, about four fifths appearing once. The germline V gene encodes CDR1 SNHLY and CDR2 FYNNEI. The ends were cut back, 4 bases at V and 3 bases at J, with 10 bases in the middle. CDR3 length: 14 amino acids. Seattle patients were enrolled during active infection and followed longitudinally.

Sequences were obtained from peripheral blood. This rearrangement joins TRBV2 to TRBJ1-5; weak D call: TRBD1 (5 bases). The receptor was derived from a man aged 25 to 45 with COVID-19, enrolled during active disease. CDR3 residues: CASSVLTDNQPQHF. The CDR3 DNA is TGTGCCAGCAGTGTTCTGACAGACAATCAGCCCCAGCATTTT.